The 18 T cell receptor beta chains below come from one sample, sequenced in a study of blood T cell repertoires in COVID-19 (dated by TCRdb to the early 2020s). The receptor library was made with the immunoSEQ multiplex PCR assay. As stored in TCRdb, this immuneACCESS dataset retains in-frame rearrangements with V and J assigned. A fraction of the clones does not appear; measured against another copy, unresolved V genes explain less than half of the discrepancy, and the remainder lacks a known reason. The sample records around 220,000 clones, roughly nine tenths of which are singletons. The top ten hold roughly 2% of the sample. Sequencing was carried out using peripheral blood. These receptors came from a woman aged 45 to 65 with acute or convalescent COVID-19.

The J gene is TRBJ2-1, the V gene TRBV7-2, with a weak D call TRBD2 (6 bases). Germline assignment: CDR1 SGHTA and CDR2 FQGNSA. V was clipped by 3 bases and J by 7 bases, with 10 bases between them. There are 13 residues in the CDR3. The CDR3 DNA sequence: TGTGCCAGCAGCTTTACCCGGGAGAATGAGCAGTTCTTC. Translating it yields CASSFTRENEQFF.

The V gene is TRBV3-1 (or the pseudogene TRBV3-2), the J gene TRBJ2-3, with D possibly matching TRBD1 (6 bases). With 2 bases removed from V and 1 base from J, the gap between germline ends came to 13 bases. The CDR3 has 16 residues. The germline V gene has CDR1 LGHDT and CDR2 YNNKEL (reference sequence). The DNA of the CDR3 is TGTGCCAGCAGCCAATACAGGGTTTATGGCACAGATACGCAGTATTTT. Residues: CASSQYRVYGTDTQYF.

V and J are TRBV18 and TRBJ1-1; D call uncertain. This CDR3 contains 14 residues. Trimming pared 3 bases from V and 1 base from J, leaving 9 bases between. Germline V gene data show CDR1 as KGHSH and CDR2 as LQKENI. The DNA of the CDR3 is TGTGCCAGCTCACCGTTCGAGGCGAACACTGAAGCTTTCTTT. Translating gives CASSPFEANTEAFF.

CDR3 DNA sequence: TGTGCCAGCAGCAGCGGGACGGAGGGAGAGACCCAGTACTTC. Protein product: CASSSGTEGETQYF. The chain has TRBV13 and TRBJ2-5; 7 bases fit TRBD2. The V gene's germline CDR1 is PRHDT and CDR2 FYEKMQ (reference sequence). Losses at the gene ends were 5 bases for V and 4 bases for J; bases not matched to a gene: 7. The CDR3 runs 14 residues.

CDR3 sequence (DNA): TGTGCCAGCAGCCCCGTCGGGAGAGGCACTGAAGCTTTCTTT. The encoded protein is CASSPVGRGTEAFF. This rearrangement joins TRBV27 to TRBJ1-1; D ambiguous. Germline V CDR1 and CDR2: MNHEY, SMNVEV (reference sequence). Trimming shortened V by 6 bases and J by 4 bases, and 15 bases separated the two germline ends. The CDR3 has 14 residues.

The chain uses TRBV7-2 and TRBJ1-5, with no clear D. Looked up from germline, CDR1 is SGHTA and CDR2 is FQGNSA. CDR3 length equals 13 residues. V was pared by 2 bases and J by 5 bases, with 7 bases between. The CDR3 is CASSLQEDQPQHF. In nucleotides, the CDR3 is TGTGCCAGCAGCTTACAGGAAGATCAGCCCCAGCATTTT.

The chain joins TRBV5-1 to TRBJ2-2; no clear D gene. This CDR3 contains 15 residues. Germline V gene sequence: CDR1 SGHRS, CDR2 YFSETQ. V dropped 0 bases and J dropped 4 bases, with 10 bases sitting between them. The CDR3 spells CASSLVGLSTGELFF. The CDR3 DNA follows: TGCGCCAGCAGCTTGGTTGGCCTTTCCACCGGGGAGCTGTTTTTT.

The genes are TRBV7-2 and TRBJ2-1, with 9 bases aligning to TRBD2. CDR3 length equals 15 residues. Germline V CDR1 and CDR2: SGHTA, FQGNSA. J lost 9 bases, V lost 6 bases, and 12 bases had no gene match. The CDR3 DNA reads TGTGCCAGCAGTTTGAGGAGCGCGGGAGGGATTGAGCAGTTCTTC. Translating gives CASSLRSAGGIEQFF.

The CDR3 here is CASSQGSGGNTEAFF. CDR3 bases: TGCGCCAGCAGCCAAGGGTCAGGTGGGAACACTGAAGCTTTCTTT. The chain uses TRBV4-1 and TRBJ1-1; D remains ambiguous. The CDR3 has 15 amino acids. Per germline, CDR1 MGHRA and CDR2 YSYEKL. V dropped 1 base and J dropped 1 base, with 10 bases sitting between them.

This clone turned up a few times. The chain carries TRBV11-2 and TRBJ2-3; the D gene is possibly TRBD1 (5 bases). Trimming removed 2 bases from V and 11 bases from J, with 11 bases in between. The CDR3 sequence is 12 residues long. Germline CDR1 SGHAT, CDR2 FQNNGV. The CDR3, as DNA: TGTGCCAGCAGCTTACTGGGCCAGGGGCAGTATTTT. As protein: CASSLLGQGQYF.

V is TRBV3-1 (or the pseudogene TRBV3-2) and J is TRBJ1-2; 7 positions agree with TRBD1. J gave up 8 bases and V 4 bases, and 10 bases lay outside the gene matches. The germline gives CDR1 LGHDT, CDR2 YNNKEL (reference sequence). This CDR3 region has 14 residues. CDR3 protein: CASSPGDSAVGYTF. The DNA of the CDR3 is TGTGCCAGCAGCCCCGGGGACAGTGCAGTGGGCTACACCTTC.

A single count supports this clone. The chain carries TRBV5-1 and TRBJ2-3; D is undetermined. The ends were cut back, 4 bases at V and 7 bases at J, with 16 bases in the middle. Germline lookup yields CDR1 SGHRS and CDR2 YFSETQ. The CDR3 totals 14 residues. The DNA for the CDR3 is TGCGCCAGCAGCCTGACATCCTACGAAAATACGCAGTATTTT. Protein: CASSLTSYENTQYF.

The sample holds a few counts of this clone. The CDR3 spells CASSKGHNYEQYF. CDR3 DNA: TGCGCCAGCAGCAAAGGACACAACTACGAGCAGTACTTC. The chain carries TRBV5-1 and TRBJ2-7, with D perhaps matching TRBD1 (5 bases). V dropped 4 bases and J dropped 3 bases, with 11 bases sitting between them. CDR3 length equals 13 residues. CDR1 and CDR2 (germline): SGHRS, YFSETQ.

V and J are TRBV5-1 and TRBJ2-1, with D perhaps matching TRBD2 (6 bases). V was trimmed by 0 bases and J by 7 bases, leaving 20 bases between them. Germline V gives CDR1 SGHRS, CDR2 YFSETQ. CDR3 size: 17 residues. The CDR3 reads CASSLGSGTEIGNEQFF. The CDR3 DNA sequence: TGCGCCAGCAGCTTGGGATCCGGGACTGAAATCGGGAATGAGCAGTTCTTC.

The chain carries TRBV19 and TRBJ1-5; maybe TRBD1 (5 bases). The ends were cut back, 3 bases at V and 6 bases at J, with 15 bases in the middle. Germline CDR1 LNHDA, CDR2 SQIVND (reference sequence). CDR3 length: 15 amino acids. The CDR3 spells CASSIPQGGGQPQHF. The CDR3 DNA follows: TGTGCCAGTAGTATTCCCCAGGGAGGAGGTCAGCCCCAGCATTTT.

CDR3 region: CASSYSYEQYF. For the CDR3, the DNA is TGTGCCAGCAGTTACAGCTACGAGCAGTACTTC. The chain is built from TRBV12-3 or TRBV12-4 and TRBJ2-7; D is undetermined. The V end was cut by 4 bases, the J end by 3 bases, with 4 bases between. CDR3 length: 11 amino acids.

The chain joins TRBV6-2 or TRBV6-3 to TRBJ2-7; 7 bases are a match to TRBD2. Germline CDR1 MNHEY, CDR2 SVGEGT. With V trimmed by 4 bases and J by 3 bases, 3 bases remained unmatched. The CDR3 sequence is 13 residues long. Here the CDR3 DNA reads TGTGCCAGCAGTTGGGGGGGAGACTACGAGCAGTACTTC. As protein: CASSWGGDYEQYF.

The gene calls are TRBV13 and TRBJ2-3, with D unclear. Germline V CDR1 and CDR2: PRHDT, FYEKMQ (reference sequence). V lost 5 bases and J lost 2, with 11 bases in between. The CDR3 length is 14 residues. CDR3 nucleotide sequence: TGTGCCAGCAGCCTAAAAATCTCCACAGATACGCAGTATTTT. Translation: CASSLKISTDTQYF. The variable domain in full, with the rest retrieved from reference TRBV13 and TRBJ2-3, is AAGVIQSPRHLIKEKRETATLKCYPIPRHDTVYWYQQGPGQDPQFLISFYEKMQSDKGSIPDRFSAQQFSDYHSELNMSSLELGDSALYFCASSLKISTDTQYFGPGTRLTVL.